The 7 T cell receptor beta chains below were found in one sample sequenced in a study of identical twins. TCRdb re-called the 5' RACE reads through MiXCR, storing one row per CDR3 protein. The repertoire holds 400,000 to 500,000 distinct CDR3 sequences, with about 18% as singletons. Sequencing was done on a sample of naive T cells sorted from blood. These receptors all come from a man aged 45-65 years in good health.

This chain uses TRBV4-3 with TRBJ2-2; no reliable D call. The V end was cut by 0 bases, the J end by 8 bases, with 10 bases between. This CDR3 has 14 residues. Per germline, CDR1 LGHNA and CDR2 YSLEER. This CDR3 is CASSQDRPPGELFF. The CDR3 DNA sequence: TGCGCCAGCAGCCAAGATCGACCCCCAGGGGAGCTGTTTTTT.

The DNA for the CDR3 is TGTGCCAGCAGCTTCCCGGAGTACTACAATGAGCAGTTCTTC. Protein sequence: CASSFPEYYNEQFF. V gene TRBV7-2 combines with J gene TRBJ2-1; unclear D gene. CDR1 SGHTA and CDR2 FQGNSA come from the germline V gene. The CDR3 has 14 amino acids. V was trimmed by 3 bases and J by 3 bases, leaving 9 bases between them.

This clonotype was observed a handful of times. The chain carries TRBV5-1 and TRBJ1-1; D not certain. V was pared by 0 bases and J by 0 bases, with 9 bases between. The CDR3 is 15 amino acids. The germline V gene encodes CDR1 SGHRS and CDR2 YFSETQ. As DNA, the CDR3 is TGCGCCAGCAGCTTGGGCGGGAGCCTGAACACTGAAGCTTTCTTT. Residues: CASSLGGSLNTEAFF.

This clonotype has ten or more counts. The chain employs TRBV28 and TRBJ2-3; 8 bases fit TRBD1. Germline trimming cut 5 bases from V and 5 bases from J; bases unmatched to any gene: 15. The CDR3 runs 17 residues. Germline-derived CDR1 and CDR2 are MDHEN and SYDVKM. CDR3 sequence: CASSEALGTGNQDTQYF. The CDR3 DNA is TGTGCCAGCAGTGAAGCCCTCGGGACAGGCAACCAAGATACGCAGTATTTT. The full variable domain, with the rest looked up from reference TRBV28 and TRBJ2-3, is DVKVTQSSRYLVKRTGEKVFLECVQDMDHENMFWYRQDPGLGLRLIYFSYDVKMKEKGDIPEGYSVSREKKERFSLILESASTNQTSMYLCASSEALGTGNQDTQYFGPGTRLTVL.

The chain recombines TRBV7-3 with TRBJ2-1, with 8 nucleotides matching TRBD1. CDR1 is SGHTA and CDR2 is FQGTGA in the germline V gene. J was trimmed by 4 bases and V by 3 bases; bases with no gene match: 2. The CDR3 contains 14 residues. CDR3 amino acids: CASSLRQGYNEQFF. The CDR3 bases are TGTGCCAGCAGCTTGAGACAGGGGTACAATGAGCAGTTCTTC.

The CDR3 here is CATSDLEDTDTQYF. The CDR3 DNA sequence: TGTGCCACCAGTGATTTGGAGGACACAGATACGCAGTATTTT. The rearrangement uses TRBV24-1 and TRBJ2-3, with D unresolved. Trimming left V 0 bases short and J 2 bases short, with 5 bases between. This CDR3 comprises 14 residues. CDR1 and CDR2 (germline): KGHDR, SFDVKD.

The chain carries TRBV7-2 and TRBJ2-6; D gene unclear. This CDR3 comprises 15 residues. Between the trimmed V and J ends, which lost 1 base and 2 bases, there was a span of 6 bases. Looked up from germline, CDR1 is SGHTA and CDR2 is FQGNSA. The CDR3 DNA is TGTGCCAGCAGCTTAGGGTACGCTGGGGCCAACGTCCTGACTTTC. It is translated as CASSLGYAGANVLTF.